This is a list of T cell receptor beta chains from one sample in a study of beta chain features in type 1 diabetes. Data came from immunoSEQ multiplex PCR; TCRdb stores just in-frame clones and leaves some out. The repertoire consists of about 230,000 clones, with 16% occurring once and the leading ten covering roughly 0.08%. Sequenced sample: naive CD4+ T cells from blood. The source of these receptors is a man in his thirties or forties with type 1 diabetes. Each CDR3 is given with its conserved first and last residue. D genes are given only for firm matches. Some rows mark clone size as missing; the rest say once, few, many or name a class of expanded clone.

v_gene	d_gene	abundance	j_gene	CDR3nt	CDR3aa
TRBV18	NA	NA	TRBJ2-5	TGTGCCAGCTCACCACGCCAGGCTATGGGAGAGACCCAGTACTTC	CASSPRQAMGETQYF
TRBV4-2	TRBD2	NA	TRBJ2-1	TGTGCCAGCAGCCCCCGCGGTATATGGGGAGCGGGAGTTGACAATGAGCAGTTCTTC	CASSPRGIWGAGVDNEQFF
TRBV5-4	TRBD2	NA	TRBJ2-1	TGTGCCAGCAGCTGGGGACTAGCGGGAGCCAATGAGCAGTTCTTC	CASSWGLAGANEQFF
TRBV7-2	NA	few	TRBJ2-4	TGTGCCAGCAGCGAAACCCGTAGCGATCGGGACATTCAGTACTTC	CASSETRSDRDIQYF
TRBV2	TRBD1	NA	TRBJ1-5	TGTGCCAGCAGTACGGACAGGCTCGGGCAGCCCCAGCATTTT	CASSTDRLGQPQHF
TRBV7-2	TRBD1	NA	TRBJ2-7	TGTGCCAGCAGCCTCCGACAGGGTGTCGACGAGCAGTACTTC	CASSLRQGVDEQYF
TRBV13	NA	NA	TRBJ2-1	TGTGCCAGCAGCTTAGTGAGGGTAAATGAGCAGTTCTTC	CASSLVRVNEQFF
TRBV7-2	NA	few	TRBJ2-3	TGTGCCAGCAGCTTAGTAAGAACACTCTCTGCTAGTGGCGATACGCAGTATTTT	CASSLVRTLSASGDTQYF
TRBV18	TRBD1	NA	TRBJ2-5	TGTGCCAGCTCACCTACAGGGGATCGGGAGACCCAGTACTTC	CASSPTGDRETQYF
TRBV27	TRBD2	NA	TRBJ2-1	TGTGCCAGCAGTTCCCGGACTAGCGGGAGAGTAAATGAGCAGTTCTTC	CASSSRTSGRVNEQFF
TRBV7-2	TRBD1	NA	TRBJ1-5	TGTGCCAGCAGCTTTACAGGGGGCGGAGGCAATCAGCCCCAGCATTTT	CASSFTGGGGNQPQHF
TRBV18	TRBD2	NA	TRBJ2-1	TGTGCCAGCTCAGCGTCCGGGACTAGGTCAAATGAGCAGTTCTTC	CASSASGTRSNEQFF
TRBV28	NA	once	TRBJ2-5	TGTGCCAGCAGTTTAGGGGGGACACGGGAGACCCAGTACTTC	CASSLGGTRETQYF
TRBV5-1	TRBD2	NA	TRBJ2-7	TGCGCCAGCAGCCCCCTCAGCGGGAGGGGAACCTACGAGCAGTACTTC	CASSPLSGRGTYEQYF
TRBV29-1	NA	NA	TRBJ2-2	TGCAGCGGGAGGACAACGAACACCGGGGAGCTGTTTTTT	CSGRTTNTGELFF
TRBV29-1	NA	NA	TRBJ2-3	TGCAGCGTTGTAGGGGATGAAGGGAGCGTGGATACGCAGTATTTT	CSVVGDEGSVDTQYF
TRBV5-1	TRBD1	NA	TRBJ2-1	TGCGCCAGCAGCTTACAGGGGAATGAGCAGTTCTTC	CASSLQGNEQFF
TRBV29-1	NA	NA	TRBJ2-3	TGCAGCGTTGAAGATGGCCGGGCCACCATCCCCGGAACAGATACGCAGTATTTT	CSVEDGRATIPGTDTQYF
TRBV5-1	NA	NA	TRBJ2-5	TGCGCCAGCAGCTTGCGGGCAGCCTTAGCCGAGACCCAGTACTTC	CASSLRAALAETQYF
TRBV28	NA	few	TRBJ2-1	TGTGCCAGCAGTTGGGGTCTCTTGGGCAATGAGCAGTTCTTC	CASSWGLLGNEQFF
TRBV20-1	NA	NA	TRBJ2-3	TGCAGTGCGAGTAGGGCAGATACGCAGTATTTT	CSASRADTQYF
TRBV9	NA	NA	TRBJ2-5	TGTGCCAGCAGCTCCAGTGGGCTCCGGGAGACCCAGTACTTC	CASSSSGLRETQYF
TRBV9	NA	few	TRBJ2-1	TGTGCCAGCAGCGTAGGGGGCTTAGCGGCGTACAATGAGCAGTTCTTC	CASSVGGLAAYNEQFF
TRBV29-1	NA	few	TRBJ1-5	TGCAGCGTTGATGAGCCCAATCAGCCCCAGCATTTT	CSVDEPNQPQHF
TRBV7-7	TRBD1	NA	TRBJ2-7	TGTGCTAGCAGCTTAACAGGGGGCTACGAGCAGTACTTC	CASSLTGGYEQYF
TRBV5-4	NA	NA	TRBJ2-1	TGTGCCAGCAGCTTGGCGTTTAGCGGTACGAATGAGCAGTTCTTC	CASSLAFSGTNEQFF
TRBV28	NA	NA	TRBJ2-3	TGTGCCAGCTATCGGGGCGGCTATAGGTTAGATACGCAGTATTTT	CASYRGGYRLDTQYF
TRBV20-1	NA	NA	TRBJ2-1	TGCAGTGTAACGAGGCGAAATGAGCAGTTCTTC	CSVTRRNEQFF
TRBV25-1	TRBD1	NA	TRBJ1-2	TGTGCCAGCAGTAAGCCCGACAGGGTCAATGGCTACACCTTC	CASSKPDRVNGYTF
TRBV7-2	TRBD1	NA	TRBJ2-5	TGTGCCAGCAGCTGGAGACAGGGGGCACAAGAGACCCAGTACTTC	CASSWRQGAQETQYF
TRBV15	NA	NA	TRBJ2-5	TGTGCCACCAGCAGAGGGCCACCTGGCGAGACCCAGTACTTC	CATSRGPPGETQYF
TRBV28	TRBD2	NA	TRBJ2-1	TGTGCCAGCGGATCCTTGGCCGGGAGGGTCTTC	CASGSLAGRVF
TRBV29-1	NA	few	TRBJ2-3	TGCAGCGTGAGACAAGCAGATACGCAGTATTTT	CSVRQADTQYF
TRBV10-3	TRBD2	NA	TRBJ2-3	TGTGCCATCAGTGAGTCTAGCGGGAACACAGATACGCAGTATTTT	CAISESSGNTDTQYF
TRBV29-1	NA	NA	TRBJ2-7	TGCAGCGTTGAAGCTCAACTGGCAGACGAGCAGTACTTC	CSVEAQLADEQYF
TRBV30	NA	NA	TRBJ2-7	TGTGCCTGGAGTGTACGGGAAAACTACGAGCAGTACTTC	CAWSVRENYEQYF
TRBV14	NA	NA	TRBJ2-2	TGTGCCAGCAGCCAAGTGGTAGGGGAGCTGTTTTTT	CASSQVVGELFF
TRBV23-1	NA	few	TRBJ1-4	TGCGCCAGCAGTCAATCGAGGGAAAAACTGTTTTTT	CASSQSREKLFF
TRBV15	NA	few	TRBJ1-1	TGTGCCACCCGGGAGAACACTGAAGCTTTCTTT	CATRENTEAFF
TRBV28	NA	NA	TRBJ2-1	TGTGCCAGCAGTTCCGTCCGGGATGAGCAGTTCTTC	CASSSVRDEQFF
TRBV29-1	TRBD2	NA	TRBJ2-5	TGCAGCGTTGAAAAGCTAGCGGGAGGAGAGACCCAGTACTTC	CSVEKLAGGETQYF
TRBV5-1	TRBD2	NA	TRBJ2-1	TGCGCCAGTTGCCCGGGACTAGCGTCGAGTGAGCAGTTCTTC	CASCPGLASSEQFF
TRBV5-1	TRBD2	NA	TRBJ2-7	TGCGCCAGCAGCCTAGCGGGACGGGCCTACGAGCAGTACTTC	CASSLAGRAYEQYF
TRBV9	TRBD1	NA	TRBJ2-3	TGTGCCAGCAGCGTAGCTTTCGCAGGGGGCCCTAGCACAGATACGCAGTATTTT	CASSVAFAGGPSTDTQYF
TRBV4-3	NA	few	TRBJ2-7	TGCGCCAGCAGCCAAGATTCTGCGGGGTCCTACGAGCAGTACTTC	CASSQDSAGSYEQYF
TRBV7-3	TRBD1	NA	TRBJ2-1	TGTGCCAGCAGCTTAGCGACAGGGGAGTGGAATGAGCAGTTCTTC	CASSLATGEWNEQFF
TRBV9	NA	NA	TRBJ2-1	TGTGCCAGCAGCGAGAGGGGGGAGCCCCGCGACAATGAGCAGTTCTTC	CASSERGEPRDNEQFF
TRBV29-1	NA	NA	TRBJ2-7	TGCAGCGTTGCCAGGGACAAGGCCTACGAGCAGTACTTC	CSVARDKAYEQYF
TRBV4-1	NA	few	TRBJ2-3	TGCGCCAGCAGCCAACCCCGGGAGTCCAAAATTTCCGATACGCAGTATTTT	CASSQPRESKISDTQYF
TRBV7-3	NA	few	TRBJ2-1	TGTGCCAGCAGCTTACAGTTCCCTCCAAATGAGCAGTTCTTC	CASSLQFPPNEQFF
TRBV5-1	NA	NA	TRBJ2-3	TGCGCCAGCAGCTTCCAGGCGAGCACAGATACGCAGTATTTT	CASSFQASTDTQYF
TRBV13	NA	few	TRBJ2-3	TGTGCCAGCAGCCCCAGACAGTTAGTGAGGTTT	CASSPRQLVRF
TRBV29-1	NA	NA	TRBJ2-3	TGCAGCGTTGAAGAGGGTTGGGATACGCAGTATTTT	CSVEEGWDTQYF
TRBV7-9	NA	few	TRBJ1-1	TGTGCCAGCAGCTTCCTGGCGACAGGCAAAGGGAACACTGAAGCTTTCTTT	CASSFLATGKGNTEAFF
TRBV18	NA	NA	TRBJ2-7	TGTGCCAGCTCGCCCGGGACACTCAACGAGCAGTACTTC	CASSPGTLNEQYF
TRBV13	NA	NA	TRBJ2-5	TGTGCCAGCAGCGGAGGCGGGACCCAGTACTTC	CASSGGGTQYF
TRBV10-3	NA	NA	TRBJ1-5	TGTGCCATCAGTGTTAGTTATAGCAATCAGCCCCAGCATTTT	CAISVSYSNQPQHF
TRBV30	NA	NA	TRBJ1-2	TGTGCCTGGAGTGTATTTGCGCCCGGTGGCTACACCTTC	CAWSVFAPGGYTF
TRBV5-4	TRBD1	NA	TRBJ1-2	TGTGCCAGCAGCCCGGGACAGACGGTCTATGGCTACACCTTC	CASSPGQTVYGYTF
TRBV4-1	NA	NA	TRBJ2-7	TGCGCCAGCAGCCCCCGGTCTACGGGAGAGACTTACGAGCAGTACTTC	CASSPRSTGETYEQYF